This T cell receptor (beta chain) was obtained from a study of control samples from healthy donors and cancer patients. Trimming cost V 3 bases and J 0 bases, with 12 bases left between them. The CDR3 runs to 16 residues. Germline CDR1 reads SEHNR; CDR2 reads FQNEAQ (reference sequence). Generated by immunoSEQ multiplex PCR, the TCRdb table keeps only in-frame clones and is missing some. The sample lists hundreds of thousands of clones; roughly 90% were seen once. The receptor's source is a man aged 35 to 55 with head and neck cancer. The V gene is TRBV7-9, the J gene TRBJ2-1; D is perhaps TRBD2 (6 bases). The sequencing input was PBMCs. The CDR3 sequence is CASSFRRESSYNEQFF. The DNA of the CDR3 is TGTGCCAGCAGCTTTAGGAGGGAGAGCTCCTACAATGAGCAGTTCTTC.